Below are 5 T cell receptor beta chains sequenced from a single sample in a study of shared clonotypes between healthy human individuals. Using immunoSEQ multiplex PCR, the repertoire was profiled, and TCRdb retains in-frame clones only, with some absent. The profile shows under 1,100,000 clones, roughly 70% of them singletons. Sequenced input: memory CD4+ T cells sorted from blood. Subset specified: CD45RA-negative fraction. These receptor sequences come from a man between 18 and 35 years old in good health.

V and J are TRBV6-1 and TRBJ1-6; D ambiguous. CDR3 size: 12 residues. V was pared by 6 bases and J by 13 bases, with 13 bases between. Germline V CDR1 and CDR2: MNHNS, SASEGT. The CDR3 loop reads CASREGSGPLHF. CDR3 nucleotides: TGTGCCAGCAGAGAGGGCAGCGGGCCCCTCCACTTT.

The genes are TRBV4-1 and TRBJ2-5; a weak D match, TRBD2 (6 bases). Looked up from germline, CDR1 is MGHRA and CDR2 is YSYEKL. V dropped 5 bases and J dropped 1 base, with 17 bases sitting between them. There are 16 residues in the CDR3. The CDR3 spells CASSKVAGWAQETQYF. The CDR3 DNA sequence: TGCGCCAGCAGCAAAGTGGCGGGGTGGGCCCAAGAGACCCAGTACTTC.

Note on this clone: This sample also contains other DNA sequences that code for the same CDR3. The chain combines TRBV28 with TRBJ1-6; D unresolved. Looked up from germline, CDR1 is MDHEN and CDR2 is SYDVKM. The CDR3 is 15 residues long. V dropped 2 bases and J dropped 5 bases, with 10 bases sitting between them. The CDR3 spells CASSLLDGNNSPLHF. The CDR3 DNA reads TGTGCCAGCAGTTTACTGGACGGAAATAATTCACCCCTCCACTTT.

The chain has TRBV23-1 and TRBJ2-7; no definite D call. TRBV23-1 is reported as an ORF; its role is uncertain. This CDR3 is built from 16 residues. V was shortened by 0 bases and J by 2 bases, with 14 bases between the two germline ends. CDR3 nucleotide sequence: TGCGCCAGCAGTCAATCGTTAGCCGACGGCCCCTACGAGCAGTACTTC. It codes for CASSQSLADGPYEQYF.

Only a few counts were recorded for this clone. The chain uses TRBV10-3 and TRBJ2-1; 8 nucleotides match TRBD2. CDR1 and CDR2 (germline): ENHRY, SYGVKD. This CDR3 is 17 amino acids long. The junction had 11 bases not matched to a gene; V was cut back by 0 bases and J by 7 bases. The CDR3 DNA reads as TGTGCCATCAGTGAGTCGTCAGGAGCGGGAGTCCCGAATGAGCAGTTCTTC. Its translation: CAISESSGAGVPNEQFF.